This T cell receptor (beta chain) was captured by sequencing in a study of OX40 agonist ivuxolimab in advanced cancers. The investigators sampled blood at baseline, at cycle 4 day 1, and at cycle 7 day 1. Profiled with immunoSEQ multiplex PCR; TCRdb holds only in-frame clones, not every one. The repertoire holds fewer than 25,000 clones, with just over 85% as singletons. The CDR3 is 11 residues long. The germline V gene has CDR1 SGHTS and CDR2 YDEGEE. Trimming left V 2 bases short and J 4 bases short, with 3 bases between. The receptor was isolated from an adult with an advanced solid tumor such as melanoma, head and neck, liver or kidney cancer. The chain combines TRBV5-8 with TRBJ2-5; D gene unclear. Sample: CD4+ or CD8+ T cells sorted from blood, taken in a trial of the OX40 agonist ivuxolimab. The CDR3 DNA follows: TGTGCCAGCAGCTTATCAGAGACCCAGTACTTC. It specifies CASSLSETQYF.